This T cell receptor (beta chain) was sequenced for a study of shared clonotypes between healthy human individuals (dated by TCRdb to the early 2020s). Broadly, across the study: The cohort comprised a couple of women and three men aged 18 to 49 years. For each donor, three plates each were used for CD4 naive and CD4 memory, two plates were used for CD8 naive, and one plate was used for CD8 memory. Blood TCR repertoires of a handful of healthy adults were deeply sequenced to estimate repertoire size and the extent of clonotype sharing between individuals. Libraries were prepared and TCR repertoires were sequenced by different laboratories using diverse techniques, in order to increase sequencing depth and limit assay-specific biases. Per donor, leukapheresis produced somewhere between about 0.9 and 10 billion PBMCs.

Using the deep immunoSEQ assay, multiplex PCR amplified TCR CDR3 regions from genomic DNA. Extracted genomic DNA from each cell subset was spread evenly across all wells of several immunoSEQ 96-well plates, with each plate serving as a replicate. For sorted subsets, roughly 200 ng of genomic DNA, equivalent to around 31,000 T cell genomes, went into each replicate PCR. The purified libraries were quantified using a Qubit 3.0 fluorometer, sized with a Bioanalyzer 2100, and then quantified again using the KAPA Library Quantification kit. A separate single-read 150-cycle Illumina NextSeq 550 flow cell was used to sequence each immunoSEQ 96-well plate. The authors' analysis ran thus. Because the immunoSEQ output included only junctional sequences and no quality scores, the filtering could not be the same as the filtering used for full-length reads. Sequences were annotated with PyIR, a Python wrapper for IgBLAST v1.9, and V/J genes and CDR3 were assigned using IMGT germline references. Reads were removed for weak V/J assignments (E-value above 1e-6), missing CDR3, stop codons, out-of-frame junctions, or ambiguous translated residues. V3J clonotypes were defined as sequences sharing an identical inferred V gene, J gene, and CDR3 amino acid sequence. The percentage overlap between two repertoires was calculated by dividing the number of shared unique clonotypes by the size of the smaller repertoire. Richness of each repertoire was evaluated using RTK rarefaction, the Chao1 estimator, and Recon v2.1 estimates of unobserved clonotypes. Generation probabilities were computed with OLGA for all TCRbeta clonotypes obtained by the gDNA method from several donors. Here the immuneACCESS table is served through TCRdb, limited to in-frame sequences with V and J called. Missing clones are a known gap in these copies; in checked studies unresolved V genes cover under half, and the rest lacks a known reason. That table furnishes V, J and clone size, whereas the DNA furnished D and trimming. Within this sample are millions of clones, with approximately 94% of them counted one time only. The ten largest account for 0.85% to 1.3% of the sample.

The germline V gene (reference sequence) provides CDR1 LNHDA and CDR2 SQIVND. From its cysteine to its phenylalanine, the CDR3 spans 15 amino acids. CDR3 DNA only is kept here, 45 bases in frame from base 1. Deletion took 3 bases off V and 5 bases off J, with a span of 13 bases between the germline ends. CD8 naive samples were CD45RO-negative cells positively selected for CCR7, giving a CD45RA+CCR7+ population that excluded TemRA cells. The donors were healthy, HIV-negative adults who had no recently reported acute infections or vaccinations. Every donor was a Caucasian adult living in Nashville, Tennessee, USA. Blood was collected by leukapheresis, and PBMCs were isolated by Ficoll-Histopaque density gradient centrifugation and then cryopreserved in liquid nitrogen vapor phase. Analytical flow cytometry was used to check the purity and quantity of every magnetically sorted T cell population. From each sorted fraction, genomic DNA was isolated and quantified by UV absorbance on a Nanodrop 2000c.

Regarding this clone: Which antigen it targets is not known. No clone much larger than this one lies a single base away; base qualities are absent.

The full study reports these points: Across several donors, roughly 5.4% of naive CD4, 3.5% of naive CD8, roughly 2.2% of memory CD4, and under 0.45% of memory CD8 clonotypes were shared. Sampling was restricted to blood, and TCR repertoires in tissue are likely to differ from TCR repertoires in blood. Estimated clonotype richness was generally larger for naive than for memory subsets. The genetic and exposure-history diversity represented was limited by the small number of donors. Even with the large sequencing depth, rarefaction of the sorted-subset datasets indicated that sequencing was incomplete. Pairwise subsampling led to the expectation that sequencing depth would affect the degree of clonotype sharing among donors. Higher generation probabilities were observed for clonotypes shared by all four sorted-subset donors than for non-shared clonotypes.

The sequence joins TRBV19 to TRBJ2-2; the D segment may tentatively be TRBD1 or TRBD2, each giving 6 matched bases. This sequence was found in a man aged 18 to 30 in good health. Sequenced material: naive CD8+ T cells sorted from blood. Taken with the paper, the label for cell subset or site translates to: CD45RA+CCR7+. CDR3 loop: CASSIRGAGTGELFF. At the DNA level, the sequence is TGTGCCAGTAGTATTAGGGGGGCTGGTACCGGGGAGCTGTTTTTT.